One and the same sample provided the 5 T cell receptor beta chains below, sequenced in a study of siplizumab effects on memory and regulatory T cells (dated by TCRdb to 2018 to 2020). The library came from the immunoSEQ multiplex PCR assay. TCRdb carries this immuneACCESS record with in-frame sequences only. Its versions omit some clonotypes, under half of them owing to an unresolved V gene in the studies checked, with the rest unexplained. This sample holds roughly 75,000 clones; around 93% were observed only once. Roughly 5% of the sample is taken by the ten largest. The sequenced sample consisted of CD8+ T cells sorted from blood. These receptors all stem from a human donor in good health.

The chain is built from TRBV2 and TRBJ2-7; maybe TRBD2 (6 bases). V lost 6 bases and J lost 0, with 18 bases in between. In germline, CDR1 is SNHLY, CDR2 FYNNEI. This CDR3 contains 16 residues. This CDR3 is CASSIAGPITSYEQYF. The DNA for the CDR3 is TGTGCCAGCAGCATTGCGGGACCCATAACCTCCTACGAGCAGTACTTC.

The chain links TRBV2 to TRBJ1-2, with D possibly being TRBD1 (6 bases). Trimming took 0 bases from V and 6 from J, leaving 11 bases between them. The CDR3 covers 14 residues. Germline-derived CDR1 and CDR2 are SNHLY and FYNNEI. The CDR3: CASSEAPGVDGYTF. CDR3 in DNA: TGTGCCAGCAGTGAAGCGCCAGGGGTCGATGGCTACACCTTC. The full variable domain, with the rest looked up from reference TRBV2 and TRBJ1-2, is EPEVTQTPSHQVTQMGQEVILRCVPISNHLYFYWYRQILGQKVEFLVSFYNNEISEKSEIFDDQFSVERPDGSNFTLKIRSTKLEDSAMYFCASSEAPGVDGYTFGSGTRLTVV.

V is TRBV29-1 and J is TRBJ2-1, with D perhaps TRBD1 (5 bases). The CDR3 is 14 amino acids. Between the trimmed V and J ends, which lost 2 bases and 8 bases, there was a span of 16 bases. Germline lookup yields CDR1 SQVTM and CDR2 ANQGSEA. Here the CDR3 reads CSVEQTPTGDEQFF. CDR3 nucleotide sequence: TGCAGCGTTGAACAGACACCAACAGGCGATGAGCAGTTCTTC.

V and J are TRBV7-9 and TRBJ2-7, with TRBD2 as a possible D gene (5 bases). Trimming left V 4 bases short and J 0 bases short, with 13 bases between. The CDR3 runs to 15 residues. CDR1 is SEHNR, CDR2 FQNEAQ, per germline (reference sequence). CDR3 nucleotide sequence: TGTGCCAGCAGCTCCGCCGGGGTGCCCTCCTACGAGCAGTACTTC. Amino acid sequence: CASSSAGVPSYEQYF.

J is TRBJ2-5 and V is TRBV14; D remains unclear. This CDR3 is built from 13 residues. Germline assignment: CDR1 SGHDN and CDR2 FVKESK. Trimming took 4 bases from V and 5 from J, leaving 11 bases between them. The CDR3 DNA sequence: TGTGCCAGCAGCCTTGGGGTACCGGAGACCCAGTACTTC. Protein sequence: CASSLGVPETQYF. The complete variable domain, with remaining parts taken from reference TRBV14 and TRBJ2-5, reads EAGVTQFPSHSVIEKGQTVTLRCDPISGHDNLYWYRRVMGKEIKFLLHFVKESKQDESGMPNNRFLAERTGGTYSTLKVQPAELEDSGVYFCASSLGVPETQYFGPGTRLLVL.